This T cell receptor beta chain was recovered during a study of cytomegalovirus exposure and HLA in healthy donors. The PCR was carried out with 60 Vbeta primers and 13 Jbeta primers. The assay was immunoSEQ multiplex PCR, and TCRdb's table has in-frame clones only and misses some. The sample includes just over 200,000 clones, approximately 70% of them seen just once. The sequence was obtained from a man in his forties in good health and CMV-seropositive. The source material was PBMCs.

CDR3 nucleotides: TGTGCCAGCATTCCTACGACTGCCTCTAATGAAAAACTGTTTTTT. Amino acids: CASIPTTASNEKLFF. The chain has TRBV11-3 and TRBJ1-4, with unresolved D. This CDR3 spans 15 amino acids. Trimming removed 7 bases at V and 3 bases at J, with 15 bases between. CDR1 is SGHNT, CDR2 YENEEA, per germline.